This entry describes one T cell receptor (beta chain). This clone has only one observation. Its antigen is still unknown. Per-nucleotide qualities are absent, and no much larger clonotype sits a single base away. Libraries were built with the immunoSEQ multiplex PCR assay. The multiplex PCR relied on a mix of 60 forward primers for TCR Vbeta segments and 13 reverse primers for TCR Jbeta segments. The CDR3 region of rearranged TCR beta genes was amplified from genomic DNA by a multiplex PCR assay. On the Illumina HiSeq System, the amplified TCR beta libraries were sequenced as 87-base-pair reads. The study's processing was this. A later analysis counted approximately 76 million unique TCR beta chains across the 500 to 850 repertoires, and some 11 million of these chains were shared by at least two donors. To remove PCR and sequencing errors, raw reads were error-corrected and collapsed into unique sequences using a nearest-neighbor algorithm that merged closely related sequences. V, D and J gene segments were assigned by aligning CDR3 sequences to IMGT reference sequences. For a sequence to be retained, a match of at least six nucleotides to both a V gene segment and a J gene segment was required. A rearrangement was called productive if the CDR3 had no stop codons and remained in frame with V and J, and every other rearrangement was called non-productive. Following IMGT convention, CDR3 was defined as the stretch from the second conserved V-encoded cysteine to the conserved J-encoded phenylalanine. In an earlier analysis of some 550 of the donors, sequences lacking an unambiguous match to a single V gene segment were excluded. In an earlier analysis of several hundred of the donors, V segments were called functional above 56.7% productive rearrangements and were called segregating when the between-donor standard deviation exceeded 5%. A statistical classification framework was developed to diagnose cytomegalovirus status using the catalog of TCR beta chain sequences. In a later analysis, TCR nucleotide sequences were compared against IMGT/GENE-DB human TR gene sequences so that V and J genes could be assigned. Using the TCRdist pipeline, a later analysis assigned CDR3 sequences along with most-parsimonious VDJ recombination scenarios. In a later analysis, every TCR beta chain was defined by the combination of its CDR3 amino acid sequence and its V-gene family, and reads without a unique V-gene family were dropped. In a later analysis, 550 to 650 highly shared, low-generation-probability nucleotide sequences were removed to address suspected cross-contamination and a sequencing artifact. In a later analysis, a clonal expansion index for each public chain was calculated from normalized within-repertoire ranks of inferred template counts. In a later analysis, generation probabilities were computed with a VDJ recombination model fitted to out-of-frame rearrangements, and the resulting probabilities were checked against IGoR. In a later analysis, TCR-TCR, TCR-HLA and TCR-CMV co-occurrence was scored with hypergeometric tests, and a repertoire-size bias correction was applied to TCR pairs. In a later analysis, false discovery rates were estimated by permuting HLA or CMV assignments 20 times. In a later analysis, co-occurring TCRs were grouped using DBSCAN, with TCRdist sequence similarity added in when clustering inside HLA-allele-positive subsets. For co-occurrence clustering, repertoires with fewer than 30,000 or more than 120,000 public chains were excluded, along with several repertoires with anomalous nucleotide sharing. TCRdb obtained this table from immuneACCESS and retained in-frame rearrangements with V and J assigned. These tables miss some clones; where compared with another copy, unresolved V genes account for less than half of the shortfall, and the remainder is unexplained. The DNA was the basis for D and trimming; V, J and clone size are from that table. Counted in this sample were 95,000 to 110,000 clones; 70% to 80% of them appeared once. Of the sample, around 2.1% is held by the ten largest clones.

The cohort was made up of roughly 670 healthy bone marrow donors. At the time of sampling, all cohort members were nominally healthy, though unrecorded immune exposures were likely present. The donor was CMV seronegative and belonged to the group of 350 or so seronegative cohort members. A peripheral blood sample was collected from each donor, and TCR beta sequencing was performed on peripheral blood mononuclear cells. The Qiagen DNeasy Blood Extraction Kit was used to extract genomic DNA from the blood cell samples. This sample was taken from a study of cytomegalovirus exposure and HLA in healthy donors (dated 2017 in TCRdb). Study-wide context: In an earlier analysis of roughly 500 of the donors, 276 Gb of sequence data and 95 million to 130 million unique TCR beta sequences from about 180 million T cells were reported. Typing coverage varied by locus: about 620-630 donors for A, B, C, DRB1 and DQB1; some 520 for DQA1; over 600 for DPA1; 450 to 480 for DPB1. Along with the approximately 700-subject first cohort, a separate validation cohort of over a hundred different subjects was used. To predict cytomegalovirus infection status, the study brought together high-throughput TCR immunosequencing, statistical association of individual TCRs with disease status, and machine learning. The study used immunosequencing to profile the T cell repertoires of approximately 630 subjects and linked those repertoires to cytomegalovirus serostatus. Donor age, sex, ethnicity and CMV serostatus were compiled together with the repertoire data. Among about 390 genotyped donors of the cohort, an average of about 240,000 unique TCR beta nucleotide sequences were sequenced per donor, about a sixth of them non-productive. Every repertoire in the discovery cohort had been generated on one and the same sequencing platform. Because of strong linkage in the cohort, roughly five DR-DQ haplotypes were treated as single units for association and clustering. A later genetic analysis took genome-wide SNP genotypes for about 55% of the 666 donors and used that subset as a discovery cohort. In an earlier analysis of 500 to 650 of the donors, high-throughput TCR beta sequencing was used to judge whether each TCR beta V gene segment behaved as functional or pseudogenic. An early release that covered 640 HLA-typed donors contained about 290 gigabases of sequencing data and 65 million to 100 million unique TCR sequences. The study aimed to test whether signatures of past pathogen exposure could be identified by cataloging public T cell receptors. HLA typing included class I and class II loci at four-digit resolution. In a later analysis, previously published TCR beta repertoires from 670 or so donors were re-analyzed and high-resolution HLA genotyping was added so that TCR occurrence patterns could be studied. Among the roughly 400 genotyped donors, about 83% belonged to the genetic ancestry cluster associated with self-reported Caucasian donors. In the later analysis, no new phenotypic data were used to find candidate immune exposures; instead, reliance was placed on TCR beta sequences and their occurrence across donors. General findings and caveats noted by the study authors: Roughly uniform sequencing depth across donors was assumed in presence/absence analyses, although this assumption may not hold. In a later genetic analysis, fewer N-insertions in productive TCRs were reported among donors in an Asian-associated ancestry cluster than the roughly 640-donor mean. In both the original and validation cohorts, the classifier was reported to diagnose cytomegalovirus status with high specificity and sensitivity. In this cohort, only TCR beta chains were sequenced, and detectable features were limited by the absence of alpha or paired-chain data. A later genetic analysis associated a missense DCLRE1C variant with V-gene and J-gene trimming of TCR beta chains, and an independent cohort replicated the association. A group of highly shared sequence variants was considered likely to be a technical artifact of the sequencing pipeline. In a later analysis, HLA-associated TCR beta chains were found to be more clonally expanded and to have lower generation probabilities than equally common non-associated chains. A later analysis reported that several top co-occurrence clusters appeared linked to parvovirus B19, influenza, CMV and Epstein-Barr virus. While some public TCRs were present in many individuals, most TCR sequences turned up only very rarely across donors. Because HLA typing was missing for some donors at each locus, association tests included only the typed subset. A later analysis found that most CMV-associated TCR beta chains appeared HLA-restricted, with HLA associations seemingly driven largely by CMV exposure. A further reported finding was that TCR beta sequences accurately predicted the HLA-A and HLA-B alleles for most subjects in the first cohort. It was suggested by the authors that the approach could potentially be generalized to other disease states and immunological phenotypes. Correlated functional status among segregating V segments might be attributable to linkage disequilibrium, but an unknown experimental factor could not be ruled out. The study listed 150 to 200 TCR beta chains as associated with cytomegalovirus. Assigning TCR associations to individual alleles was difficult when HLA alleles, especially DR and DQ, strongly co-occurred. In a later analysis, TCR association rates were found to vary across HLA loci, with the most associated TCRs seen for DRB1 alleles and the fewest for HLA-C alleles. In a later analysis, 15,000 to 20,000 TCR beta sequences were associated with specific HLA alleles at a false discovery rate of 0.05. An earlier analysis of approximately 590 of the donors showed that most TCR beta V segments appeared in productive rearrangements either about 90% or about 30% of the time, which broadly matched IMGT annotations. Some IMGT-functional V segments, including TRBV6-2 and TRBV6-3, could not be told apart with the 87-base-pair reads, so those segments were excluded. For the cohort, immune exposure information was limited to CMV serostatus. A few of the identified cytomegalovirus-associated TCR beta chains were confirmed in vitro to be specific for cytomegalovirus antigens. The earlier analysis of approximately 540 of the donors excluded some 16 rarely observed V segments, including chromosome 9 orphons, because counts were too low.

Spanning cysteine to phenylalanine, the CDR3 consists of 15 amino acids. Kept here is only the CDR3 DNA, which spans 45 bases and is read in frame from base 1. For CDR1 and CDR2, the germline V gene lists MDHEN and SYDVKM. V ends up 4 bases short and J 3 bases short, with an unmatched junction base count of 6. The clonotype was recovered from a man aged 18 to 29 in good health and CMV-seronegative. The sequence links TRBV28 to TRBJ2-3, and 8 junctional nucleotides match TRBD2. Sequencing input: PBMCs. The bases read TGTGCCAGCAGTTACTCGCGGGGGGCTACAGATACGCAGTATTTT. Translated, this is CASSYSRGATDTQYF.